The 25 T cell receptor beta chains below come from one sample, sequenced in a study of T cells in narcolepsy. Sequencing was performed with immunoSEQ multiplex PCR; in TCRdb, only in-frame clones are kept and a portion is missing. The sample lists 8,000 to 8,500 clones, around two thirds occurring once. The sequencing input was CD45RA- memory CD8+ T cells from PBMCs. These receptors came from a human donor with narcolepsy.

This chain uses TRBV19 with TRBJ2-7, with D perhaps assigned TRBD1 or TRBD2 (5 bases each). CDR1 is LNHDA and CDR2 is SQIVND in the germline V gene (reference sequence). V dropped 6 bases and J dropped 0 bases, with 9 bases sitting between them. This CDR3 contains 13 residues. The CDR3 DNA follows: TGTGCCAGTAGCTCGGGACCCTCCTACGAGCAGTACTTC. It translates to CASSSGPSYEQYF.

The genes are TRBV6-4 and TRBJ2-7; either TRBD1 or TRBD2 may supply D (6 bases each). Germline V lookup: CDR1 MRHNA, CDR2 SNTAGT. The CDR3 spans 15 residues. Between the trimmed V and J ends, which lost 4 bases and 4 bases, there was a span of 17 bases. In DNA, the CDR3 is TGTGCCAGCAGTGGGGGGGACACGGGTCGGTACGAGCAGTACTTC. Encoded protein: CASSGGDTGRYEQYF.

This clone has just a few counts. The chain is built from TRBV7-2 and TRBJ2-5; 9 bases are a match to TRBD2. The J segment lost 5 bases and the V segment lost 5 bases, leaving 12 bases of the junction unmatched. Germline V gene data show CDR1 as SGHTA and CDR2 as FQGNSA. This CDR3 has 16 residues. In nucleotides, the CDR3 is TGTGCCAGCAGCCAAATCTCCGGGACTAGCTTGGAGACCCAGTACTTC. The encoded protein is CASSQISGTSLETQYF.

This chain links TRBV5-6 with TRBJ2-3, with TRBD2 matching 7 bases. The CDR3 spans 15 residues. V lost 0 bases, J lost 1 base, and 2 bases stayed unmatched. CDR1 SGHDT and CDR2 YYEEEE come from the germline V gene. CDR3 sequence reads: CASSLDAGGTDTQYF. CDR3 nucleotide sequence: TGTGCCAGCAGCTTGGACGCGGGGGGCACAGATACGCAGTATTTT. The entire variable domain, with the rest obtained from reference TRBV5-6 and TRBJ2-3, is as follows: DAGVTQSPTHLIKTRGQQVTLRCSPKSGHDTVSWYQQALGQGPQFIFQYYEEEERQRGNFPDRFSGHQFPNYSSELNVNALLLGDSALYLCASSLDAGGTDTQYFGPGTRLTVL.

The gene calls are TRBV7-9 and TRBJ2-7, with TRBD1 matching 9 bases. Germline CDR1 SEHNR, CDR2 FQNEAQ (reference sequence). This CDR3 is 17 amino acids long. The V segment lost 2 bases and the J segment 2 bases; nucleotides outside the gene matches: 10. The CDR3 sequence is CASSLFSGTGFPYEQYF. The CDR3 DNA sequence: TGTGCCAGCAGCTTATTTTCCGGGACAGGGTTCCCCTACGAGCAGTACTTC.

The V gene is TRBV4-3, the J gene TRBJ1-5; D gene ambiguous. CDR1 LGHNA and CDR2 YSLEER come from the germline V gene. The V and J ends lost 1 base and 4 bases respectively, with 5 bases between them. This CDR3 has 13 residues. CDR3 nucleotide sequence: TGCGCCAGCAGCCAAGCTCCAAATCAGCCCCAGCATTTT. The encoded protein is CASSQAPNQPQHF.

The chain uses TRBV6-4 and TRBJ1-6, with 9 positions matching TRBD1. Germline lookup yields CDR1 MRHNA and CDR2 SNTAGT. Trimming removed 10 bases from V and 18 bases from J; junction bases left unmatched: 16. The CDR3 runs to 13 residues. CDR3 DNA sequence: TGTGCCATCACACAGGGGGCGCGATTCACCCCCCACTTT. Its protein is CAITQGARFTPHF.

The chain recombines TRBV19 with TRBJ2-1; 8 bases line up with TRBD2. J was trimmed by 8 bases and V by 3 bases; bases with no gene match: 15. CDR1 and CDR2 (germline): LNHDA, SQIVND (reference sequence). The CDR3 sequence is 17 residues long. The CDR3 loop is CASSIGSGGPLMDEQFF. CDR3 bases: TGTGCCAGTAGTATCGGCAGCGGGGGACCACTGATGGATGAGCAGTTCTTC.

This chain connects TRBV7-9 to TRBJ2-6, with a tentative D call TRBD1 (5 bases). Germline assignment: CDR1 SEHNR and CDR2 FQNEAQ (reference sequence). CDR3 length: 17 amino acids. Deletions cut 2 bases from V and 0 bases from J, with 11 bases between. The CDR3 sequence: CASSLQGPDSGANVLTF. The CDR3 nucleotides read TGTGCCAGCAGCTTACAGGGTCCTGACTCTGGGGCCAACGTCCTGACTTTC.

This CDR3 reads CASSQEGPSGWETQYF. As DNA, the CDR3 is TGCGCCAGCAGCCAAGAAGGGCCCAGCGGGTGGGAGACCCAGTACTTC. V and J are TRBV4-1 and TRBJ2-5; maybe TRBD2 (6 bases). The CDR3 has 16 residues. Trimming took off 0 bases at V and 5 bases at J, with 16 bases between the two ends. Germline V gene data show CDR1 as MGHRA and CDR2 as YSYEKL.

The chain has TRBV5-6 and TRBJ2-5; D may be TRBD2 (6 bases). Germline V gives CDR1 SGHDT, CDR2 YYEEEE. This CDR3 region has 15 residues. V was shortened by 4 bases and J by 0 bases, with 13 bases between the two germline ends. The CDR3 loop reads CASSLEGWYQETQYF. DNA of the CDR3: TGTGCCAGCAGCCTGGAGGGTTGGTACCAAGAGACCCAGTACTTC.

This clone was recorded a few times. The rearrangement uses TRBV4-2 and TRBJ2-1; the D is unclear. The V end lost 0 bases, the J end lost 8 bases, and 11 bases lay between the germline ends. Germline CDR1 and CDR2: LGHNA and YNFKEQ. The CDR3 contains 14 residues. This chain's CDR3 is CASSQDLGGYEQFF. CDR3 bases: TGTGCCAGCAGCCAAGATCTGGGCGGCTATGAGCAGTTCTTC.

V is TRBV27 and J is TRBJ1-1; D not certain. The CDR3 is 15 residues long. Germline CDR1 and CDR2: MNHEY and SMNVEV (reference sequence). Trimming removed 3 bases from V and 0 bases from J, with 11 bases in between. CDR3 DNA: TGTGCCAGCAGTTTGTCCTGGTCCTTGAACACTGAAGCTTTCTTT. Its protein product is CASSLSWSLNTEAFF.

The chain links TRBV6-5 to TRBJ2-2; no definite D call. The germline V gene has CDR1 MNHEY and CDR2 SVGAGI. The CDR3 totals 14 residues. Trimming removed 6 bases at V and 0 bases at J, with 8 bases between. The CDR3 sequence is CASRSHANTGELFF. DNA for the CDR3: TGTGCCAGCAGGTCACATGCGAACACCGGGGAGCTGTTTTTT.

This chain connects TRBV30 to TRBJ1-6; tentative D call: TRBD1 (5 bases). V was cut by 4 bases and J by 10 bases, with 17 bases left in between. The CDR3 covers 14 residues. In germline, CDR1 is GTSNPN, CDR2 SVGIG (reference sequence). The CDR3 nucleotides read TGTGCCTGGAAAATGGTTGGGGGAGGATCACCCCTCCACTTT. It translates to CAWKMVGGGSPLHF.

By its share, this clone is medium-sized. The rearrangement uses TRBV30 and TRBJ1-5, with TRBD1 identical over 8 bases. The V gene's germline CDR1 is GTSNPN and CDR2 SVGIG (reference sequence). There are 13 residues in the CDR3. Trimming cost V 7 bases and J 3 bases; bases outside gene matches: 5. The CDR3 is CALETGDNQPQHF. The CDR3 nucleotides are TGTGCCTTGGAGACAGGGGACAATCAGCCCCAGCATTTT.

This chain joins TRBV7-2 and TRBJ1-6, with TRBD1 as a possible D gene (6 bases). CDR3 length: 14 amino acids. Trimming pared 5 bases from V and 4 bases from J, leaving 9 bases between. Germline V lookup: CDR1 SGHTA, CDR2 FQGNSA. DNA of the CDR3: TGTGCCAGCAGCATCGGACAGTATAATTCACCCCTCCACTTT. Translated, it gives CASSIGQYNSPLHF. Drawing the rest from reference TRBV7-2 and TRBJ1-6, the complete variable domain is GAGVSQSPSNKVTEKGKDVELRCDPISGHTALYWYRQSLGQGLEFLIYFQGNSAPDKSGLPSDRFSAERTGGSVSTLTIQRTQQEDSAVYLCASSIGQYNSPLHFGNGTRLTVT.

The rearrangement links TRBV7-8 to TRBJ2-3, with 7 positions matching TRBD2. Germline assignment: CDR1 SGHVS and CDR2 FQNEAQ. The CDR3 runs to 14 residues. V lost 0 bases, J lost 5 bases, and 2 bases stayed unmatched. In DNA form, the CDR3 reads TGTGCCAGCAGCTTAGCGGGGGGGTTAGATACGCAGTATTTT. The encoded protein is CASSLAGGLDTQYF.

The chain carries TRBV30 and TRBJ2-7; 10 bases fit TRBD1. The CDR3 is made up of 14 amino acids. Trimming removed 2 bases from V and 3 bases from J; junction bases left unmatched: 4. CDR1 is GTSNPN, CDR2 SVGIG, per germline (reference sequence). DNA of the CDR3: TGTGCCTGGAGTCCCGGACAGGGGGACTACGAGCAGTACTTC. This encodes CAWSPGQGDYEQYF. Drawing the rest from reference TRBV30 and TRBJ2-7, the complete variable domain is SQTIHQWPATLVQPVGSPLSLECTVEGTSNPNLYWYRQAAGRGLQLLFYSVGIGQISSEVPQNLSASRPQDRQFILSSKKLLLSDSGFYLCAWSPGQGDYEQYFGPGTRLTVT.

This clone is termed medium-sized (0.01 to 0.1%). The chain combines TRBV28 with TRBJ2-5; 9 positions match TRBD2. There are 16 residues in the CDR3. Germline loops: CDR1 MDHEN, CDR2 SYDVKM. V gave up 4 bases and J gave up 3 bases; unmatched junction bases: 9. The CDR3 DNA follows: TGTGCCAGCAGTTCCCCGGGGGTAGCGGGGGAAGAGACCCAGTACTTC. This codes for CASSSPGVAGEETQYF.

The chain joins TRBV19 to TRBJ2-7; 11 bases align to TRBD1. The CDR3 is made up of 14 amino acids. Germline-derived CDR1 and CDR2 are LNHDA and SQIVND (reference sequence). With V trimmed by 8 bases and J by 4 bases, 7 bases remained unmatched. The CDR3 bases are TGTGCCAGTTCAACAGGGACAGGGGGGTACGAGCAGTACTTC. This translates into CASSTGTGGYEQYF.

This clone was recorded only once. The chain uses TRBV5-6 and TRBJ2-2; no reliable D call. Between the trimmed V and J ends, which lost 1 base and 1 base, there was a span of 8 bases. CDR3 size: 15 residues. From germline, CDR1 is SGHDT and CDR2 YYEEEE. The CDR3 spells CASSLSRQNTGELFF. The DNA of the CDR3 is TGTGCCAGCAGCTTGAGTCGGCAGAACACCGGGGAGCTGTTTTTT.

The chain links TRBV30 to TRBJ1-1; no clear D gene. The CDR3 contains 14 residues. The V end was cut by 4 bases, the J end by 6 bases, with 18 bases between. CDR1 is GTSNPN and CDR2 is SVGIG in the germline V gene (reference sequence). The CDR3 coding sequence is TGTGCCTGGACGGCTCTCCAACGGCCCGCTGAAGCTTTCTTT. Amino acid sequence: CAWTALQRPAEAFF.

The V and J genes are TRBV7-9 and TRBJ1-4; 9 positions match TRBD1. The CDR3 runs to 17 residues. CDR1 and CDR2 from the germline V gene are SEHNR and FQNEAQ (reference sequence). After removal of 5 bases from V and 5 bases from J, the junction contained 12 bases not matched to a gene. This CDR3 is CASSTIKQGALNEKLFF. The DNA of the CDR3 is TGTGCCAGCAGCACAATCAAACAGGGGGCCCTAAATGAAAAACTGTTTTTT. Using reference TRBV7-9 and TRBJ1-4 for the parts outside the CDR3, the full variable domain is DTGVSQNPRHKITKRGQNVTFRCDPISEHNRLYWYRQTLGQGPEFLTYFQNEAQLEKSRLLSDRFSAERPKGSFSTLEIQRTEQGDSAMYLCASSTIKQGALNEKLFFGSGTQLSVL.

The CDR3 sequence is CASSDRENTEAFF. Written as DNA, the CDR3 is TGTGCCAGCAGTGACAGGGAGAACACTGAAGCTTTCTTT. V usage is TRBV6-1 and J usage is TRBJ1-1; D may be TRBD1 (5 bases). The germline gives CDR1 MNHNS, CDR2 SASEGT. Trimming took 3 bases from V and 1 from J, leaving 6 bases between them. The CDR3 sequence is 13 residues long.